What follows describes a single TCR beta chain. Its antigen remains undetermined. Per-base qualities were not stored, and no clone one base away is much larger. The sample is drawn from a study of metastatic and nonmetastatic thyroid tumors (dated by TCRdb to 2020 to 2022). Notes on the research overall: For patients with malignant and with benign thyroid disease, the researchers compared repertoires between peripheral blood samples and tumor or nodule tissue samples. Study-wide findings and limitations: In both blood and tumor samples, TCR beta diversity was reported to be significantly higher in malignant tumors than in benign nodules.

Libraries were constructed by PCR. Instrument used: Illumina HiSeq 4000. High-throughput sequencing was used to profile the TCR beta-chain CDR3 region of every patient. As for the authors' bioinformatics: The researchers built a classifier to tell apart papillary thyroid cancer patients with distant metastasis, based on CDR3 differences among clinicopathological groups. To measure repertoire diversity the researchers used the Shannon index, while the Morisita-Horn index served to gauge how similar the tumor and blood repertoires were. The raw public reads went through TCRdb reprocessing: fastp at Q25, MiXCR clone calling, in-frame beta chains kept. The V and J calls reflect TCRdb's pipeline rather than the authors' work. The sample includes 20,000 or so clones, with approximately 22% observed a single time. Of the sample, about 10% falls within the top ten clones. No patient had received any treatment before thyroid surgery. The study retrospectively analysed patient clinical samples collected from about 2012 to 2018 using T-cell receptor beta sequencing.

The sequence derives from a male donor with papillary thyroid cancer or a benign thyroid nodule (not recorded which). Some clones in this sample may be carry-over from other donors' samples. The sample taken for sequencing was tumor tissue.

The base sequence is TGTGCCAGCGAAACGGGACAGGGAACAGATACGCAGTATTTT. Translated, this gives CASETGQGTDTQYF. The rearranged chain carries TRBV6-2 or TRBV6-3 and TRBJ2-3; the central 9 bases match TRBD1. Measured from the cysteine to the phenylalanine, the CDR3 is 14 residues long. Just the 42-base CDR3 DNA is kept, in frame starting at base 1. The germline V gene provides CDR1 MNHEY and CDR2 SVGEGT. The germline V and J ends show losses of 8 bases and 3 bases respectively, and no gene match explains 6 bases of the junction.